One and the same sample provided the 19 T cell receptor beta chains below, sequenced in a study of T cells in Graves' hyperthyroidism and ophthalmopathy. RNA transcripts yielded amplified TCR beta CDR3 regions. When the TCR CDR3 underwent first-round RT-PCR, the HTBI primer set was used. Each CDR3 protein is one row after TCRdb ran MiXCR on the multiplex PCR reads. This table has approximately 600,000 distinct CDR3 sequences, roughly 14% appearing once. The sequencing input was blood. These receptors all come from a woman in her thirties or forties with Graves' ophthalmopathy.

This clonotype has just a few counts. The chain couples TRBV6-2 or TRBV6-3 to TRBJ1-5; D may be TRBD1 (5 bases). Trimming removed 6 bases at V and 1 base at J, with 16 bases between. This CDR3 has 16 residues. Germline CDR1 is MNHEY and CDR2 is SVGEGT. The CDR3: CASSKHRDGSNQPQHF. DNA of the CDR3: TGTGCCAGCAGCAAGCACCGGGACGGCAGCAATCAGCCCCAGCATTTT.

This clonotype has ten or more counts. The gene calls are TRBV20-1 and TRBJ1-2; tentative D call: TRBD1 (5 bases). This CDR3 is 15 amino acids long. CDR1 DFQATT and CDR2 SNEGSKA come from the germline V gene (reference sequence). V lost 4 bases, J lost 2 bases, and 17 bases lay in between. The CDR3 sequence: CSATPGFGLNYGYTF. The CDR3 nucleotides are TGCAGTGCTACCCCAGGGTTTGGACTAAACTATGGCTACACCTTC.

With respect to this clonotype: A single base separates this from a much larger clone, so it may be a read error. Since the CDR3 does not end with the conserved phenylalanine or tryptophan, this likely comes from a read error. CDR3 in amino acids: CASTRDRLRNTEAFL. In nucleotides, the CDR3 is TGTGCCAGCACCCGGGACAGACTCCGGAACACTGAAGCTTTCCTT. The gene calls are TRBV27 and TRBJ1-1, with TRBD1 matching over 7 bases. The V gene end was trimmed by 7 bases and the J gene end by 1 base; junction bases not matched to a gene: 9. Germline V gene lookup returns CDR1 MNHEY and CDR2 SMNVEV (reference sequence). CDR3 length equals 15 residues.

The chain combines TRBV5-1 with TRBJ2-5; D assignment may be TRBD1 or TRBD2 (5 bases each). This CDR3 comprises 13 residues. V shed 6 bases and J shed 7 bases, with 16 bases lying between them. Germline values: CDR1 SGHRS, CDR2 YFSETQ. In DNA form, the CDR3 reads TGCGCCAGCATGGATGGGACGGCGGGGACCCAGTACTTC. This codes for CASMDGTAGTQYF.

This clonotype appeared many times. V and J are TRBV12-3 or TRBV12-4 and TRBJ2-5; TRBD2 aligns across 11 bases. The CDR3 has 14 amino acids. The trim removed 6 bases at V and 4 bases at J, leaving 4 bases unmatched. CDR3 coding DNA: TGTGCCAGCAGGCCGGGACTAGCGGCAGAGACCCAGTACTTC. It codes for CASRPGLAAETQYF.

The J gene is TRBJ1-2, the V gene TRBV19; D is unresolved. This CDR3 has 12 amino acids. The V and J ends lost 4 bases and 6 bases respectively, with 9 bases between them. From germline, CDR1 is LNHDA and CDR2 SQIVND (reference sequence). This CDR3 reads CASSKTEDGYTF. DNA of the CDR3: TGTGCCAGTAGTAAAACGGAAGATGGCTACACCTTC.

This clonotype was detected only a few times. The chain employs TRBV29-1 and TRBJ2-7, with TRBD1 as a possible D gene (5 bases). The CDR3 extends over 13 amino acids. Germline V lookup: CDR1 SQVTM, CDR2 ANQGSEA. The V end lost 4 bases, the J end lost 2 bases, and 12 bases lay between the germline ends. In DNA, the CDR3 is TGCAGCGTTGTGATCCCCAGGGCCTACGAGCAGTACTTC. As protein: CSVVIPRAYEQYF.

This clonotype was counted ten times or more. The rearrangement links TRBV10-3 to TRBJ1-2; tentative D call: TRBD1 (5 bases). The CDR3 has 14 amino acids. Trimming shortened V by 4 bases and J by 3 bases, and 12 bases separated the two germline ends. Germline V gene sequence: CDR1 ENHRY, CDR2 SYGVKD. The chain's CDR3 is CAISGGRGDYGYTF. The CDR3 bases are TGTGCCATCAGTGGGGGCCGGGGAGACTATGGCTACACCTTC.

V and J are TRBV12-3 or TRBV12-4 and TRBJ1-2; D unresolved. The CDR3 consists of 17 residues. Trimming removed 6 bases from V and 4 bases from J, with 24 bases in between. The CDR3 loop is CASSSTTASPGSYGYTF. The CDR3 DNA is TGTGCCAGCAGCAGCACTACTGCTTCCCCAGGCAGCTATGGCTACACCTTC.

This clonotype was recorded at least ten times. The J gene is TRBJ2-7, the V gene TRBV7-2; 9 bases fit TRBD2. Germline CDR1 and CDR2: SGHTA and FQGNSA. V lost 2 bases, J lost 7 bases, and 9 bases stayed unmatched. This CDR3 comprises 15 residues. The CDR3 DNA reads TGTGCCAGCAGCTTACCCGCGGGAGGGACGAGAGAGCAGTACTTC. As protein: CASSLPAGGTREQYF.

This clonotype was recorded at least ten times. The gene calls are TRBV11-2 and TRBJ2-4; 12 positions match TRBD2. Germline CDR1 SGHAT, CDR2 FQNNGV. The CDR3 has 16 residues. J gave up 6 bases and V 5 bases, and 8 bases lay outside the gene matches. CDR3 sequence (DNA): TGTGCCAGCAGCCGGACTAGCGGGACCGTTGGAAACATTCAGTACTTC. Translating gives CASSRTSGTVGNIQYF.

On this clonotype itself: One junction end does not reproduce the germline sequence, and a read error may be involved. The chain carries TRBV7-2 and TRBJ2-7; TRBD2 aligns across 11 bases. This CDR3 contains 15 residues. Germline V gene lookup returns CDR1 SGHTA and CDR2 FQGNSA. Here the CDR3 DNA reads TGTGCCAGCACCTTAATAGCGGGAGGGGACTACGAGCAGTACTTC. Translation gives CASTLIAGGDYEQYF. Drawing the rest from reference TRBV7-2 and TRBJ2-7, the complete variable domain is GAGVSQSPSNKVTEKGKDVELRCDPISGHTALYWYRQSLGQGLEFLIYFQGNSAPDKSGLPSDRFSAERTGGSVSTLTIQRTQQEDSAVYLCASTLIAGGDYEQYFGPGTRLTVT.

This clonotype was counted ten times or more. The rearrangement joins TRBV28 to TRBJ2-7, with TRBD2 identical over 8 bases. The V gene end was trimmed by 2 bases and the J gene end by 2 bases; junction bases not matched to a gene: 2. Germline assignment: CDR1 MDHEN and CDR2 SYDVKM. This CDR3 spans 14 amino acids. The CDR3 coding sequence is TGTGCCAGCAGTTTAGAAGCGGGGGCCTACGAGCAGTACTTC. This translates into CASSLEAGAYEQYF.

Ten or more counts support this clonotype. The chain carries TRBV19 and TRBJ1-5; 9 nucleotides align to TRBD1. This CDR3 is 14 amino acids long. Germline V gene lookup returns CDR1 LNHDA and CDR2 SQIVND (reference sequence). Trimming took 9 bases from V and 4 from J; bases not matched to a gene: 7. The CDR3 region is CASLNRGPNQPQHF. Written as DNA, the CDR3 is TGTGCCAGCCTCAACAGGGGGCCTAATCAGCCCCAGCATTTT.

This clonotype was counted at least ten times. The gene calls are TRBV9 and TRBJ1-1; D uncertain. The CDR3 runs 12 residues. Germline V gene data show CDR1 as SGDLS and CDR2 as YYNGEE. V dropped 0 bases and J dropped 3 bases, with 3 bases sitting between them. CDR3 bases: TGTGCCAGCAGCGTAGGGGACACTGAAGCTTTCTTT. Protein product: CASSVGDTEAFF.

This clonotype appeared many times. The chain couples TRBV6-5 to TRBJ2-5; D remains ambiguous. V shed 1 base and J shed 5 bases, with 2 bases lying between them. The CDR3 is made up of 11 amino acids. Germline V gene data show CDR1 as MNHEY and CDR2 as SVGAGI. As DNA, the CDR3 is TGTGCCAGCAGTTACTTGGAGACCCAGTACTTC. The encoded protein is CASSYLETQYF.

Ten or more counts support this clonotype. The chain joins TRBV2 to TRBJ2-7, with no clear D. Trimming took off 0 bases at V and 6 bases at J, with 6 bases between the two ends. The CDR3 totals 12 residues. Germline assignment: CDR1 SNHLY and CDR2 FYNNEI. In DNA form, the CDR3 reads TGTGCCAGCAGTGAAGCGTCTGGCGAGCAGTACTTC. Its translation is CASSEASGEQYF.

This clonotype was recorded many times. The chain couples TRBV5-1 to TRBJ1-1, with 7 positions matching TRBD1. Losses at the gene ends were 4 bases for V and 10 bases for J; bases not matched to a gene: 10. This CDR3 comprises 13 residues. CDR1 is SGHRS, CDR2 YFSETQ, per germline. CDR3 loop: CASSPKTGSGAFF. The CDR3 DNA reads as TGCGCCAGCAGCCCAAAGACAGGGAGCGGAGCTTTCTTT. Filled out from reference TRBV5-1 and TRBJ1-1, the complete variable domain reads KAGVTQTPRYLIKTRGQQVTLSCSPISGHRSVSWYQQTPGQGLQFLFEYFSETQRNKGNFPGRFSGRQFSNSRSEMNVSTLELGDSALYLCASSPKTGSGAFFGQGTRLTVV.

This clonotype came up a few times. The V and J genes are TRBV4-1 and TRBJ1-3; D remains unclear. CDR1 is MGHRA, CDR2 YSYEKL, per germline. Trimming removed 1 base from V and 0 bases from J, with 13 bases in between. The CDR3 has 17 residues. The DNA of the CDR3 is TGCGCCAGCAGCCAAGGTCCCGGCGGAGGCTCTGGAAACACCATATATTTT. The encoded protein is CASSQGPGGGSGNTIYF.